This T cell receptor beta chain comes out of a study of blood T cell repertoires in COVID-19. Recruitment covered about 25 US areas and drew participants whose ages spanned roughly 18 to 95 years. The table came from immunoSEQ multiplex PCR; TCRdb's copy has only in-frame clones and leaves some out. The profile shows approximately 280,000 clones, roughly nine tenths of them singletons. The CDR3 is 11 amino acids. CDR1 and CDR2 from the germline V gene are MNHEY and SMNVEV (reference sequence). Trimming stripped 8 bases from V and 6 bases from J, with 11 bases between. This clone was recorded once. The genes are TRBV27 and TRBJ2-7, with D possibly matching TRBD2 (5 bases). This sequence was found in a woman under 30 who had recovered from COVID-19. The sequenced material came from PBMCs or T cells enriched from blood (not recorded which). CDR3 sequence: CASSRAGEQYF. The CDR3 DNA reads TGTGCCAGCTCGAGGGCCGGCGAGCAGTACTTC.